The 23 T cell receptor beta chains below come from one sample, sequenced in a study of T cells in Graves' hyperthyroidism and ophthalmopathy. Amplified TCR beta CDR3 regions came from RNA transcripts. TCR CDR3 underwent first-round RT-PCR with the HTBI primer set. TCRdb re-derived calls from the multiplex PCR reads in MiXCR, one entry per CDR3 protein. The sample has about 250,000 distinct CDR3 sequences, approximately 21% seen once. The sequencing sample was made of blood. These receptors were obtained from a man under 40 with Graves' ophthalmopathy.

V and J are TRBV20-1 and TRBJ2-1; 9 nucleotides match TRBD2. V gave up 3 bases and J gave up 7 bases; unmatched junction bases: 13. This CDR3 contains 16 residues. Germline V gene sequence: CDR1 DFQATT, CDR2 SNEGSKA (reference sequence). In DNA, the CDR3 is TGCAGTGCTAGGGTAAATAGCGGGAGAAAGAGGAATGAGCAGTTCTTC. Translation: CSARVNSGRKRNEQFF.

This clonotype was seen only once. This chain uses TRBV9 with TRBJ2-7; TRBD1 aligns across 9 bases. This CDR3 comprises 16 residues. Germline V CDR1 and CDR2: SGDLS, YYNGEE. With 7 bases clipped from V and 5 bases from J, the junction kept 16 bases outside the gene matches. The DNA of the CDR3 is TGTGCCAGCTCAGCTCAACCGGGACAGGGTGGTGACGAGCAGTACTTC. Residues: CASSAQPGQGGDEQYF.

This sequence joins TRBV4-1 and TRBJ1-5; unclear D gene. The CDR3 totals 16 residues. Trimming took off 4 bases at V and 5 bases at J, with 18 bases between the two ends. From germline, CDR1 is MGHRA and CDR2 YSYEKL. CDR3 protein: CASSPSAPILHQPQHF. The CDR3 DNA reads TGCGCCAGCAGCCCGTCGGCTCCAATCCTACATCAGCCCCAGCATTTT.

Only a few counts were recorded for this clonotype. This chain uses TRBV9 with TRBJ2-7; D possibly corresponds to TRBD2 (6 bases). Trimming shortened V by 0 bases and J by 2 bases, and 12 bases separated the two germline ends. CDR1 is SGDLS and CDR2 is YYNGEE in the germline V gene. CDR3 length: 15 amino acids. The CDR3 reads CASSVGDSGTYEQYF. The CDR3 nucleotides read TGTGCCAGCAGCGTAGGTGATAGCGGTACCTACGAGCAGTACTTC.

At least ten counts were recorded for this clonotype. V usage is TRBV12-3 or TRBV12-4 and J usage is TRBJ1-1; tentative D call: TRBD1 (6 bases). This CDR3 spans 14 amino acids. The ends were cut back, 5 bases at V and 1 base at J, with 11 bases in the middle. CDR3 coding DNA: TGTGCCAGCAGTAGGAGAGGGGGGAACACTGAAGCTTTCTTT. It encodes CASSRRGGNTEAFF.

The chain links TRBV7-8 to TRBJ1-1, with no clear D. The CDR3 contains 15 residues. The germline V gene encodes CDR1 SGHVS and CDR2 FQNEAQ. V gave up 0 bases and J gave up 4 bases, with 12 bases separating them. CDR3 region: CASSLARQPLTEAFF. The CDR3 DNA is TGTGCCAGCAGCTTAGCAAGGCAGCCTCTCACTGAAGCTTTCTTT. Full variable domain (missing parts from reference TRBV7-8 and TRBJ1-1): GAGVSQSPRYKVAKRGQDVALRCDPISGHVSLFWYQQALGQGPEFLTYFQNEAQLDKSGLPSDRFFAERPEGSVSTLKIQRTQQEDSAVYLCASSLARQPLTEAFFGQGTRLTVV.

This clonotype was detected many times. The rearrangement links TRBV7-2 to TRBJ2-7; possible D gene TRBD1, 5 bases. Germline V gene lookup returns CDR1 SGHTA and CDR2 FQGNSA. This CDR3 contains 16 residues. V was pared by 3 bases and J by 2 bases, with 17 bases between. The CDR3 region has the DNA TGTGCCAGCAGCTTGGGGTGGGGCTTAACGACCTACGAGCAGTACTTC. This sequence encodes CASSLGWGLTTYEQYF.

The chain has TRBV3-1 and TRBJ1-6, with D uncertain. CDR3 length: 13 amino acids. The V end lost 3 bases, the J end lost 8 bases, and 8 bases lay between the germline ends. Germline CDR1 and CDR2: LGHDT and YNNKEL (reference sequence). CDR3 in DNA: TGTGCCAGCAGCCATGTCCGGGATTCACCCCTCCACTTT. Amino acids: CASSHVRDSPLHF.

About this clonotype: Compared with germline, one end of the junction differs, possibly owing to a read error. The chain joins TRBV7-9 to TRBJ2-3; D is possibly TRBD1 (5 bases). The CDR3 covers 13 residues. CDR1 is SEHNR, CDR2 FQNEAQ, per germline (reference sequence). CDR3 DNA: TGTGCCAGCAGCGACGAACTTGGGGCTACGGAGTATTTT. Translated: CASSDELGATEYF. Based on the CDR3 plus reference TRBV7-9 and TRBJ2-3, the full variable domain is DTGVSQNPRHKITKRGQNVTFRCDPISEHNRLYWYRQTLGQGPEFLTYFQNEAQLEKSRLLSDRFSAERPKGSFSTLEIQRTEQGDSAMYLCASSDELGATEYFGPGTRLTVL.

CDR3 in DNA: TGTGCCATCAGTGATGGGACCCCTGGCTACACCTTC. Translating gives CAISDGTPGYTF. The rearrangement uses TRBV10-3 and TRBJ1-2; tentatively, D is TRBD1 (5 bases). Germline V lookup: CDR1 ENHRY, CDR2 SYGVKD. The CDR3 totals 12 residues. V was trimmed by 3 bases and J by 7 bases, leaving 9 bases between them.

V gene TRBV9 combines with J gene TRBJ2-5, with D possibly matching TRBD2 (6 bases). Germline V gene sequence: CDR1 SGDLS, CDR2 YYNGEE. The CDR3 has 14 residues. V gave up 0 bases and J gave up 2 bases, with 8 bases separating them. The CDR3 protein is CASSVAAGQETQYF. CDR3 nucleotides: TGTGCCAGCAGCGTAGCTGCGGGGCAAGAGACCCAGTACTTC.

V and J are TRBV28 and TRBJ2-5, with a possible D match to TRBD1 (6 bases). This CDR3 comprises 13 residues. Germline CDR1 and CDR2: MDHEN and SYDVKM. The ends were cut back, 3 bases at V and 5 bases at J, with 10 bases in the middle. The chain's CDR3 is CASSFLGAETQYF. CDR3 DNA sequence: TGTGCCAGCAGTTTTCTGGGGGCTGAGACCCAGTACTTC.

V and J are TRBV16 and TRBJ1-1; tentative D call: TRBD1 (6 bases). This CDR3 spans 15 amino acids. V lost 2 bases to trimming and J lost 5 bases, with 15 bases between them. CDR1 and CDR2 (germline): KGHSY, FQNENV. As DNA, the CDR3 is TGTGCCAGCAGCCAAAATTTTGTTCAGGGGACTGAAGCTTTCTTT. Translation gives CASSQNFVQGTEAFF.

There are many counts of this clonotype. The chain links TRBV30 to TRBJ2-7, with D tentatively TRBD2 (5 bases). The V gene's germline CDR1 is GTSNPN and CDR2 SVGIG (reference sequence). With 4 bases removed from V and 0 bases from J, the gap between germline ends came to 10 bases. There are 13 residues in the CDR3. CDR3 in amino acids: CAWNRGGSYEQYF. The CDR3, as DNA: TGTGCCTGGAATCGGGGTGGCTCCTACGAGCAGTACTTC.

In its sample, this clonotype was seen many times. The chain recombines TRBV19 with TRBJ1-1; 12 positions agree with TRBD1. Trimming cost V 6 bases and J 6 bases; bases outside gene matches: 5. CDR1 LNHDA and CDR2 SQIVND come from the germline V gene (reference sequence). CDR3 length: 14 amino acids. The CDR3 loop is CASRGQGALSEAFF. The DNA for the CDR3 is TGTGCCAGTAGGGGACAGGGGGCTTTGTCTGAAGCTTTCTTT.

The table lists this clonotype with many counts. The chain employs TRBV11-3 and TRBJ2-7; 11 nucleotides match TRBD2. The CDR3 is made up of 17 amino acids. With V trimmed by 1 base and J by 3 bases, 8 bases remained unmatched. CDR1 and CDR2 (germline): SGHNT, YENEEA. The chain's CDR3 is CASSLVPWTSGFYEQYF. CDR3 DNA sequence: TGTGCCAGCAGCTTAGTCCCTTGGACTAGCGGGTTCTACGAGCAGTACTTC.

In this sample, this clonotype turned up many times. The genes are TRBV28 and TRBJ2-7; 11 bases line up with TRBD2. The CDR3 totals 17 residues. The germline gives CDR1 MDHEN, CDR2 SYDVKM. J was trimmed by 0 bases and V by 7 bases; bases with no gene match: 11. The DNA of the CDR3 is TGTGCCAGCATCGGGCTAGCGGGAGGCCCCAGCTCCTACGAGCAGTACTTC. The encoded protein is CASIGLAGGPSSYEQYF.

There are many counts of this clonotype. V is TRBV12-3 or TRBV12-4 and J is TRBJ1-5; D might be TRBD1 (5 bases). The CDR3 runs 15 residues. V gave up 5 bases and J gave up 3 bases, with 14 bases separating them. The CDR3 coding sequence is TGTGCCAGCAGTAGACAGAGCCAGGACAATCAGCCCCAGCATTTT. It yields the protein CASSRQSQDNQPQHF.

This clonotype appeared many times. This CDR3 reads CASSSTGNYGYTF. CDR3 in DNA: TGTGCCAGCAGCTCCACAGGGAACTATGGCTACACCTTC. This chain links TRBV7-6 with TRBJ1-2; TRBD1 is a possible D gene (6 bases). This CDR3 is built from 13 residues. The germline V gene has CDR1 SGHVS and CDR2 FNYEAQ. With 4 bases removed from V and 2 bases from J, the gap between germline ends came to 8 bases.

V usage is TRBV19 and J usage is TRBJ2-1; 9 bases match TRBD2. CDR3 length: 17 residues. After removal of 1 base from V and 0 bases from J, the junction contained 4 bases not matched to a gene. CDR1 and CDR2 from the germline V gene are LNHDA and SQIVND (reference sequence). Written as DNA, the CDR3 is TGTGCCAGTAGTATAGCTCATAGCGGGAGCTCCTACAATGAGCAGTTCTTC. Its translation is CASSIAHSGSSYNEQFF.

A remark on this clonotype: A much larger clone lies a single base off, so this may be a read error. The chain recombines TRBV20-1 with TRBJ2-1; unclear D gene. Germline V lookup: CDR1 DFQATT, CDR2 SNEGSKA (reference sequence). This CDR3 has 16 amino acids. Trimming removed 0 bases from V and 0 bases from J, with 12 bases in between. The CDR3 DNA reads TGCAGTGCTAGAGAGGACGGCTTCAGCTCCTACAATGAGCAGTTCTTC. It encodes CSAREDGFSSYNEQFF.

Only a few counts were recorded for this clonotype. V is TRBV9 and J is TRBJ2-5; D may match TRBD1 or TRBD2 (5 bases each). The CDR3 is made up of 14 amino acids. Germline loops: CDR1 SGDLS, CDR2 YYNGEE. Trimming took off 1 base at V and 5 bases at J, with 12 bases between the two ends. CDR3: CASSVRGVGETQYF. The CDR3 DNA sequence: TGTGCCAGCAGCGTACGAGGGGTTGGGGAGACCCAGTACTTC.

Points on this clonotype: Possible read error: a much larger clone is one base away. The V gene is TRBV18, the J gene TRBJ2-1; no definite D call. The CDR3 is 14 amino acids. Germline V CDR1 and CDR2: KGHSH, LQKENI. CDR3 sequence: CASSPAHLGDERFF. The CDR3 DNA sequence: TGTGCCAGCTCACCCGCCCACCTAGGCGATGAGCGGTTCTTC.